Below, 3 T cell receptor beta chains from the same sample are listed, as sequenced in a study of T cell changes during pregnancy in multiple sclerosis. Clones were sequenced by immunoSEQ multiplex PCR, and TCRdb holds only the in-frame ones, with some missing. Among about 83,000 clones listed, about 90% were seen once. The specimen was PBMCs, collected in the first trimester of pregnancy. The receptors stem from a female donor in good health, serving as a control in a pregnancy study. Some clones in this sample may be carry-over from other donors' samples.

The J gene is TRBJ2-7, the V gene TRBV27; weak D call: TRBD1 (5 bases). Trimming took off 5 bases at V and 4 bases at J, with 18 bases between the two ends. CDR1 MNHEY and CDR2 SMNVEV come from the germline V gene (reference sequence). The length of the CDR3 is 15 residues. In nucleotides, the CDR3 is TGTGCCAGCAGTGTTGCGCGACAGTGGGATTACGAGCAGTACTTC. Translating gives CASSVARQWDYEQYF.

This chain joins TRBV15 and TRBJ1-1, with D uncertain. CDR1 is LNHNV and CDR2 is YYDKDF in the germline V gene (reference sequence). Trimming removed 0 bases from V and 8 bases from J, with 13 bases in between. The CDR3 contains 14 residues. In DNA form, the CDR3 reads TGTGCCACCAGCAGAGATTCAGCGTTTATCGAAGCTTTCTTT. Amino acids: CATSRDSAFIEAFF.

For the CDR3, the DNA is TGTGCCAGCAGCGTAGATGGCGGGGGGGCAGATACGCAGTATTTT. Its translation: CASSVDGGGADTQYF. V usage is TRBV9 and J usage is TRBJ2-3; TRBD2 agrees at 9 bases. Germline V gene lookup returns CDR1 SGDLS and CDR2 YYNGEE. The junction had 3 bases not matched to a gene; V was cut back by 0 bases and J by 4 bases. The CDR3 loop spans 15 amino acids.